This T cell receptor beta chain was retrieved from a study of early T cells in non-severe SARS-CoV-2 infection. Overall study: The authors sequenced bulk RNA from unsorted whole blood, leaving chains unpaired.

In TCRdb, the 5' RACE reads were re-called with MiXCR into one record per CDR3 protein. The sample yields about 46,000 distinct CDR3 sequences, around 9.6% seen once. Trimming cost V 3 bases and J 4 bases; bases outside gene matches: 3. CDR1 and CDR2 (germline): DFQATT, SNEGSKA (reference sequence). CDR3 length equals 14 residues. This chain joins TRBV20-1 and TRBJ2-1; 10 bases agree with TRBD2. The specimen comprised whole blood, sampled at baseline. The sequence derives from an adult who was a healthcare worker with PCR-confirmed SARS-CoV-2 infection or an uninfected control (not recorded which). The CDR3, as DNA: TGCAGTGCTAGGCCGACTAGCGGGTACAATGAGCAGTTCTTC. Residues: CSARPTSGYNEQFF.